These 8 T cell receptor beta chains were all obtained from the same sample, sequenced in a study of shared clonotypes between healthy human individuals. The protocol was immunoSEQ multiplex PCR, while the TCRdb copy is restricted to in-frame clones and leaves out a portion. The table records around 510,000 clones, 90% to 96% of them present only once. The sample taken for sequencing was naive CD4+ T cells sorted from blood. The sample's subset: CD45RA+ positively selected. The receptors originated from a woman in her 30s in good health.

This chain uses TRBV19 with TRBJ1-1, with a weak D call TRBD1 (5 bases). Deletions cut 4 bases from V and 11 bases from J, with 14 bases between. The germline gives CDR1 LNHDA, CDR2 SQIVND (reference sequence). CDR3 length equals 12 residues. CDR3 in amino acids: CASSRGGGTAFF. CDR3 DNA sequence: TGTGCCAGTAGTAGGGGTGGGGGTACCGCTTTCTTT.

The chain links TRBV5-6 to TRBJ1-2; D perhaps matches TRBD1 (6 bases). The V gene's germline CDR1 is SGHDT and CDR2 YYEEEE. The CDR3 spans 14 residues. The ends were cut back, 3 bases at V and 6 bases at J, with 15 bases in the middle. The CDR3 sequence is CASSSKTGHDGYTF. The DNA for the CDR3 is TGTGCCAGCAGCTCGAAAACAGGGCACGATGGCTACACCTTC.

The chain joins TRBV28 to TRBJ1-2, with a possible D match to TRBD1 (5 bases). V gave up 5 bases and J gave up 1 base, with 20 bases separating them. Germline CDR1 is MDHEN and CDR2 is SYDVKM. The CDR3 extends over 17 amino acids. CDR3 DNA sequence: TGTGCCAGCAGTCCCTTCCCCTCAGGGAGTGGTAACTATGGCTACACCTTC. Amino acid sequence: CASSPFPSGSGNYGYTF.

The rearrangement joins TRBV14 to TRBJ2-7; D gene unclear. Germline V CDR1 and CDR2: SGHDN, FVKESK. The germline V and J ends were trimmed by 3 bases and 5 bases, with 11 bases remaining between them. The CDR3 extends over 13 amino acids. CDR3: CASSHRYKNEQYF. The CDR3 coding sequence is TGTGCCAGCAGCCACCGATATAAGAACGAGCAGTACTTC.

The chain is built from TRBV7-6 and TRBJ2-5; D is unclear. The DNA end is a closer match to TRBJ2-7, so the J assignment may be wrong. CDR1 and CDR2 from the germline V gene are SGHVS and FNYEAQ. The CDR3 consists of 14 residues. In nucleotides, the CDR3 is TGTGCCAGCAGCTTAGCGCCCAGAACCTACGAGCAGTACTTC. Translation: CASSLAPRTYEQYF.

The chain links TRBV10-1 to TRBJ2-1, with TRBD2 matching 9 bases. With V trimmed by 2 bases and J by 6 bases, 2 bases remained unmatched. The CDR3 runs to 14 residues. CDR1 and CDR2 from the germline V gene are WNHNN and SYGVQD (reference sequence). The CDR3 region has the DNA TGCGCCAGCAGTGAGCTGACTAGCGGCAATGAGCAGTTCTTC. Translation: CASSELTSGNEQFF.

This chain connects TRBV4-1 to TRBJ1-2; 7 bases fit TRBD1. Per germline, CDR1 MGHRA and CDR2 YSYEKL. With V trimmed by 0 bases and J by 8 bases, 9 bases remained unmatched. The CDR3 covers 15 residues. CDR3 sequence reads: CASSQDFRGIGGYTF. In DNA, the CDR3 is TGCGCCAGCAGCCAAGATTTCAGGGGGATAGGGGGCTACACCTTC.

The CDR3 here is CSADGQGGNEQFF. Written as DNA, the CDR3 is TGCAGCGCCGACGGACAGGGGGGCAATGAGCAGTTCTTC. The genes are TRBV29-1 and TRBJ2-1; 10 nucleotides agree with TRBD1. This CDR3 region has 13 residues. CDR1 and CDR2 from the germline V gene are SQVTM and ANQGSEA. The V and J ends lost 7 bases and 6 bases, in that order; junction bases with no gene match: 6.